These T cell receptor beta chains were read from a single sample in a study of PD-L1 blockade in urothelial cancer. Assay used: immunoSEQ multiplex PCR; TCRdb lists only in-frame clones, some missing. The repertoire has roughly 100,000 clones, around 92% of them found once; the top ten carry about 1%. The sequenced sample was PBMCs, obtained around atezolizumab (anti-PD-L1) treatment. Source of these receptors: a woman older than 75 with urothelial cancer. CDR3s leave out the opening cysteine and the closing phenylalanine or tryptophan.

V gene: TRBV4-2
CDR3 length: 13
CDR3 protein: ASSQDRRTFGKLF

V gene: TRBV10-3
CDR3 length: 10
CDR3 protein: AIRDTNNEQF

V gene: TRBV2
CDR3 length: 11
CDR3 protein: ASSELRGGGYT

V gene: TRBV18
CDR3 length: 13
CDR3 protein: ASSPAQGVGGGYT

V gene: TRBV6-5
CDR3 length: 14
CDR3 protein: ASSYSFRGGWETQY

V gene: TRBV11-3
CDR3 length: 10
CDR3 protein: ASSLQGNEQF

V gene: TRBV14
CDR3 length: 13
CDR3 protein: ASSQNAGTGSEAF

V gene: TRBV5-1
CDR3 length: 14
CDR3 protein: ASSPIPTGGAYEQY

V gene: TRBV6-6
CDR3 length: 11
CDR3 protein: ASTTDSGNTIY

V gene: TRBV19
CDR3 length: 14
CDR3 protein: ASREITGTGRDTQY

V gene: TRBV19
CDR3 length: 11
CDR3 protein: ASSARRGDEQY

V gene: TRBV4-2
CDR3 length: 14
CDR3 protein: ASSEEGGTESYEQY

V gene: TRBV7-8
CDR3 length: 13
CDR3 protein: ASSLVAPGLSRAF

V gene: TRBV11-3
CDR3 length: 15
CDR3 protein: ASSSPPGQGGRETQY